These T cell receptor beta chains were read from a single sample in a study of blood T cell repertoires in COVID-19. The repertoire was sequenced with immunoSEQ multiplex PCR; TCRdb's copy has only in-frame clones and lacks some. The table records over 400,000 clones, roughly 89% of them present only once. What was sequenced was peripheral blood. The receptors stem from a woman aged 50 to 60 with COVID-19, enrolled during active disease. The CDR3 runs from the conserved cysteine through the conserved F or W. A D gene is named only where the DNA matches it firmly. Clone sizes are given selectively: once, few, many, or a class where the clone is expanded.

j_call | v_call | d_call | clone_size | cdr3_aa | cdr3_nt
TRBJ2-1 | TRBV4-1 | TRBD2 | NA | CASSQGLAGGYTYNEQFF | TGCGCCAGCAGCCAAGGGCTAGCGGGGGGCTATACCTACAATGAGCAGTTCTTC
TRBJ2-2 | TRBV3-1/TRBV3-2 | TRBD1 | NA | CASSLRTGGGELFF | TGTGCCAGCAGCCTGCGGACAGGTGGGGGGGAGCTGTTTTTT
TRBJ1-5 | TRBV4-2 | TRBD1 | NA | CASSPRDSRPGNQPQHF | TGTGCCAGCAGCCCCCGGGACAGTAGACCAGGCAATCAGCCCCAGCATTTT
TRBJ1-5 | TRBV19 | TRBD1 | NA | CASSPEGRGLRQPQHF | TGTGCCAGTAGTCCTGAAGGCAGGGGGCTAAGGCAGCCCCAGCATTTT
TRBJ2-4 | TRBV30 | NA | NA | CAWSGGLGGNIQYF | TGTGCCTGGAGTGGGGGCCTGGGAGGAAACATTCAGTACTTC
TRBJ1-2 | TRBV5-1 | NA | few | CASSLDTGSYGYTF | TGCGCCAGCAGCTTGGATACAGGCTCCTATGGCTACACCTTC
TRBJ1-2 | TRBV5-1 | NA | NA | CASSLALDLQGNYGYTF | TGCGCCAGCAGCTTGGCCTTGGACCTCCAGGGAAACTATGGCTACACCTTC
TRBJ1-2 | TRBV9 | NA | NA | CASSGQETNYGYTF | TGTGCCAGCAGCGGACAGGAGACTAACTATGGCTACACCTTC
TRBJ1-6 | TRBV5-1 | NA | NA | CASSPWEGSDSPLHF | TGCGCCAGCAGCCCGTGGGAGGGAAGTGATTCACCCCTCCACTTT
TRBJ2-5 | TRBV6-1 | TRBD1 | NA | CASSEAGTGGEETQYF | TGTGCCAGCAGTGAAGCAGGGACAGGGGGCGAAGAGACCCAGTACTTC
TRBJ2-1 | TRBV9 | NA | NA | CASSVAGVSNEQFF | TGTGCCAGCAGCGTAGCGGGGGTATCCAATGAGCAGTTCTTC
TRBJ1-6 | TRBV6-1 | TRBD1 | NA | CASSEALQGRGASPLHF | TGTGCCAGCAGTGAAGCCCTACAGGGGCGAGGGGCTTCACCCCTCCACTTT
TRBJ2-1 | TRBV29-1 | NA | NA | CSVRPRVNNEQFF | TGCAGCGTTCGCCCTCGGGTTAACAATGAGCAGTTCTTC
TRBJ1-5 | TRBV27 | NA | NA | CASSLSGRGNQPQHF | TGTGCCAGCAGTTTATCCGGCCGGGGTAATCAGCCCCAGCATTTT
TRBJ1-2 | TRBV24-1 | NA | NA | CATSPGVLNYGYTF | TGTGCCACCAGCCCAGGGGTACTTAACTATGGCTACACCTTC
TRBJ1-4 | TRBV28 | NA | NA | CASLQPGGEKLFF | TGTGCCAGCCTCCAGCCCGGGGGAGAAAAACTGTTTTTT
TRBJ2-3 | TRBV9 | NA | NA | CASSVGAGSATDTQYF | TGTGCCAGCAGCGTAGGGGCGGGATCCGCCACAGATACGCAGTATTTT
TRBJ2-5 | TRBV7-9 | NA | NA | CASSATYDRRQETQYF | TGTGCCAGCAGCGCCACCTATGACAGGCGCCAAGAGACCCAGTACTTC
TRBJ1-2 | TRBV2 | TRBD1 | NA | CASHRGLFGYTF | TGTGCCAGCCACAGGGGATTATTTGGCTACACCTTC
TRBJ1-5 | TRBV28 | NA | NA | CASSFSGGQPQHF | TGTGCCAGCAGTTTCTCGGGAGGTCAGCCCCAGCATTTT
TRBJ1-5 | TRBV19 | NA | once | CASHRPFSNQPQHF | TGTGCCAGTCACAGACCGTTTAGCAATCAGCCCCAGCATTTT
TRBJ1-1 | TRBV5-6 | NA | NA | CASSSQGWDTEAFF | TGTGCCAGCAGTTCCCAGGGTTGGGACACTGAAGCTTTCTTT
TRBJ1-5 | TRBV19 | NA | once | CASSRGFDQPQHF | TGTGCCAGTAGTCGGGGGTTCGATCAGCCCCAGCATTTT
TRBJ2-7 | TRBV3-1/TRBV3-2 | NA | NA | CASSQDPTAYYEQYF | TGTGCCAGCAGCCAAGACCCGACAGCGTACTACGAGCAGTACTTC
TRBJ1-1 | TRBV18 | NA | NA | CASSPTANTEAFF | TGTGCCAGCTCACCAACAGCGAACACTGAAGCTTTCTTT
TRBJ1-1 | TRBV30 | TRBD1 | NA | CAWSRQGTEAFF | TGTGCCTGGAGTCGACAGGGGACTGAAGCTTTCTTT
TRBJ1-2 | TRBV10-3 | NA | once | CAIRPQEAANYGYTF | TGTGCCATTCGGCCCCAGGAGGCGGCTAACTATGGCTACACCTTC
TRBJ2-3 | TRBV2 | TRBD2 | NA | CASSGTIGLAGGTTDTQYF | TGTGCCAGCAGCGGTACGATCGGCTTAGCGGGGGGGACCACAGATACGCAGTATTTT
TRBJ1-1 | TRBV5-1 | TRBD1 | NA | CASSWDRQTEAFF | TGCGCCAGCAGCTGGGACAGGCAAACTGAAGCTTTCTTT
TRBJ2-3 | TRBV11-2 | NA | NA | CASSFSDTQYF | TGTGCCAGCAGCTTCTCAGATACGCAGTATTTT
TRBJ1-4 | TRBV4-1 | NA | NA | CASSAGALVDEKLFF | TGCGCCAGCAGCGCAGGTGCTTTGGTGGATGAAAAACTGTTTTTT
TRBJ2-6 | TRBV5-1 | NA | NA | CASRVGYIRGNVGANVLTF | TGCGCCAGCAGGGTTGGGTATATTCGGGGGAACGTTGGGGCCAACGTCCTGACTTTC
TRBJ2-6 | TRBV7-9 | NA | once | CASSFTGTGANVLTF | TGTGCCAGCAGCTTCACAGGGACCGGGGCCAACGTCCTGACTTTC
TRBJ1-1 | TRBV6-1 | NA | NA | CASSDRENNTEAFF | TGTGCCAGCAGTGACAGGGAAAATAACACTGAAGCTTTCTTT
TRBJ1-2 | TRBV30 | TRBD1 | NA | CACNRGQRNYGYTF | TGTGCCTGCAACCGGGGACAGAGAAACTATGGCTACACCTTC
TRBJ2-5 | TRBV2 | NA | NA | CASSEAKGSGETQYF | TGTGCCAGCAGTGAAGCTAAGGGGTCAGGAGAGACCCAGTACTTC
TRBJ2-7 | TRBV12-3/TRBV12-4 | TRBD1 | NA | CASSVQGWVEQYF | TGTGCCAGCAGTGTACAGGGGTGGGTCGAGCAGTACTTC
TRBJ2-2 | TRBV11-3 | NA | NA | CASSLVGGRTGELFF | TGTGCCAGCAGCTTAGTGGGGGGGCGGACCGGGGAGCTGTTTTTT
TRBJ1-5 | TRBV27 | NA | NA | CASSSGWRTPQHF | TGTGCCAGCAGTTCAGGGTGGCGGACGCCCCAGCATTTT
TRBJ1-1 | TRBV13 | TRBD1 | NA | CASPGTGGTEAFF | TGTGCCAGCCCTGGGACAGGGGGCACTGAAGCTTTCTTT
TRBJ2-6 | TRBV6-6 | NA | few | CASSLSGGFSGANVLTF | TGTGCCAGCAGTCTTAGTGGGGGCTTCTCTGGGGCCAACGTCCTGACTTTC
TRBJ2-4 | TRBV20-1 | NA | NA | CSAARNIQYF | TGCAGTGCCGCCAGAAACATTCAGTACTTC
TRBJ2-6 | TRBV4-1 | TRBD2 | once | CASSPSGGSSGANVLTF | TGCGCCAGCAGCCCTAGCGGGGGGTCCTCTGGGGCCAACGTCCTGACTTTC
TRBJ2-1 | TRBV19 | NA | NA | CASSRQGGYNEQFF | TGTGCCAGTAGTCGGCAGGGAGGCTACAATGAGCAGTTCTTC
TRBJ2-3 | TRBV29-1 | TRBD2 | NA | CSTLAVDSTDTQYF | TGCAGCACCCTAGCGGTCGATAGCACAGATACGCAGTATTTT
TRBJ1-4 | TRBV29-1 | TRBD1 | NA | CSVDKTGGEEKLFF | TGCAGCGTTGATAAGACAGGGGGTGAAGAAAAACTGTTTTTT
TRBJ2-7 | TRBV2 | NA | NA | CASRIRGGSYEQYF | TGTGCCAGCAGGATTAGAGGGGGCTCCTACGAGCAGTACTTC
TRBJ2-3 | TRBV2 | NA | NA | CASRFELPTDTQYF | TGTGCCAGCAGATTCGAACTCCCCACAGATACGCAGTATTTT
TRBJ1-1 | TRBV5-5 | TRBD1 | few | CASSPGQGGEEAFF | TGTGCCAGCAGCCCGGGACAGGGAGGCGAGGAAGCTTTCTTT
TRBJ1-3 | TRBV2 | NA | NA | CASTQGTSSGNTIYF | TGTGCCAGCACCCAGGGGACATCCTCTGGAAACACCATATATTTT
TRBJ1-4 | TRBV19 | NA | NA | CASRAANEKLFF | TGTGCCAGTAGGGCGGCTAATGAAAAACTGTTTTTT
TRBJ2-3 | TRBV5-6 | TRBD2 | NA | CASSKRVAGDTDTQYF | TGTGCCAGCAGCAAACGGGTTGCGGGGGACACAGATACGCAGTATTTT
TRBJ1-1 | TRBV30 | TRBD1 | NA | CAWSLAGGGEGEAFF | TGTGCCTGGAGTTTGGCAGGGGGCGGAGAGGGTGAAGCTTTCTTT
TRBJ2-7 | TRBV7-2 | TRBD2 | NA | CASSSRGTGLEDF | TGTGCCAGCAGCTCCCGGGGGACCGGACTAGAAGACTTC
TRBJ2-7 | TRBV6-5 | NA | NA | CASSPRGSEQYF | TGTGCCAGCAGCCCCCGGGGGAGCGAGCAGTACTTC
TRBJ2-3 | TRBV5-1 | NA | NA | CASSLAQASSTDTQYF | TGCGCCAGCAGCTTGGCACAGGCCTCTAGCACAGATACGCAGTATTTT
TRBJ2-1 | TRBV28 | NA | NA | CASSSRGEQFF | TGTGCCAGCAGCTCCCGGGGTGAGCAGTTCTTC
TRBJ1-2 | TRBV12-3/TRBV12-4 | TRBD1 | once | CASSWDRGSGYTF | TGTGCCAGCAGTTGGGACAGGGGGAGCGGCTACACCTTC
TRBJ1-1 | TRBV18 | TRBD1 | NA | CASSPGQGVPEAFF | TGTGCCAGCTCTCCGGGACAGGGAGTCCCTGAAGCTTTCTTT
TRBJ2-1 | TRBV4-1 | TRBD1 | NA | CASSPGTVYNEQFF | TGCGCCAGCAGCCCCGGGACAGTGTACAATGAGCAGTTCTTC